The 30 T cell receptor beta chains presented below share a single source sample, sequenced in a study of identical twins. TCRdb redid the calling of the 5' RACE reads with MiXCR, one entry per CDR3 protein. The table has 700,000 or so distinct CDR3 sequences, 8.5% to 9% seen once. These same data were also listed under a study on yellow fever vaccine responses in identical twins.

Input material: PBMCs. Receptors were obtained from a woman between 18 and 30 years old in good health.

The chain uses TRBV18 and TRBJ1-6; perhaps TRBD1 as D (5 bases). This CDR3 spans 15 amino acids. From germline, CDR1 is KGHSH and CDR2 LQKENI. Trimming took 1 base from V and 3 from J, leaving 7 bases between them. The CDR3 DNA sequence: TGTGCCAGCTCACCACAAGGGGACTATAATTCACCCCTCCACTTT. Amino acid sequence: CASSPQGDYNSPLHF.

The V gene is TRBV4-1, the J gene TRBJ2-7, with D perhaps matching TRBD1 (6 bases). V was shortened by 1 base and J by 4 bases, with 17 bases between the two germline ends. This CDR3 spans 16 amino acids. Germline V gene sequence: CDR1 MGHRA, CDR2 YSYEKL. DNA of the CDR3: TGCGCCAGCAGCCAAGCCTGGCCAGGGGTGGATTACGAGCAGTACTTC. Protein product: CASSQAWPGVDYEQYF.

The rearrangement links TRBV18 to TRBJ2-3; TRBD1 agrees at 8 bases. After removal of 2 bases from V and 2 bases from J, the junction contained 6 bases not matched to a gene. The germline gives CDR1 KGHSH, CDR2 LQKENI. The CDR3 loop spans 16 amino acids. DNA for the CDR3: TGTGCCAGCTCACCATTCCGACAGGGGCACACAGATACGCAGTATTTT. Protein sequence: CASSPFRQGHTDTQYF.

The rearrangement links TRBV3-1 to TRBJ2-7; 9 nucleotides agree with TRBD1. The CDR3 contains 16 residues. J was trimmed by 0 bases and V by 4 bases; bases with no gene match: 7. Germline assignment: CDR1 LGHDT and CDR2 YNNKEL (reference sequence). Here the CDR3 reads CASSRQGQGLSYEQYF. The CDR3, as DNA: TGTGCCAGCAGCCGCCAGGGACAGGGTCTCTCCTACGAGCAGTACTTC.

This clonotype was detected only a few times. This sequence joins TRBV7-9 and TRBJ2-1, with 8 nucleotides matching TRBD1. The CDR3 has 14 residues. The germline V gene encodes CDR1 SEHNR and CDR2 FQNEAQ (reference sequence). V was pared by 6 bases and J by 3 bases, with 4 bases of the junction left unmatched. Written as DNA, the CDR3 is TGTGCCAGCAGACACAGGGGGGACTACAATGAGCAGTTCTTC. It is translated as CASRHRGDYNEQFF.

CDR3 region: CARAHNQGSRGTQYF. In DNA form, the CDR3 reads TGTGCCAGGGCACACAACCAGGGCTCCAGGGGAACGCAGTATTTT. The gene calls are TRBV2 and TRBJ2-3; D is possibly TRBD1 (6 bases). Germline V gives CDR1 SNHLY, CDR2 FYNNEI. The CDR3 length is 15 residues. The V gene lost 9 bases and the J gene lost 9 bases, with 25 bases spanning the gap.

This clonotype has only a few counts. This chain connects TRBV7-9 to TRBJ2-3; perhaps TRBD1 as D (6 bases). The CDR3 contains 15 residues. V lost 5 bases and J lost 2, with 14 bases in between. Germline V lookup: CDR1 SEHNR, CDR2 FQNEAQ (reference sequence). The CDR3: CASSRSTGTTDTQYF. Here the CDR3 DNA reads TGTGCCAGCAGCAGATCTACAGGGACCACAGATACGCAGTATTTT. Drawing the rest from reference TRBV7-9 and TRBJ2-3, the complete variable domain is DTGVSQNPRHKITKRGQNVTFRCDPISEHNRLYWYRQTLGQGPEFLTYFQNEAQLEKSRLLSDRFSAERPKGSFSTLEIQRTEQGDSAMYLCASSRSTGTTDTQYFGPGTRLTVL.

The chain uses TRBV7-6 and TRBJ2-7; 7 bases are shared with TRBD2. The CDR3 spans 14 residues. Trimming at V came to 1 base and at J to 2 bases, leaving 2 bases not matched to a gene. In germline, CDR1 is SGHVS, CDR2 FNYEAQ. CDR3 bases: TGTGCCAGCAGCTTAGAGAGCGGGGCCTACGAGCAGTACTTC. As protein: CASSLESGAYEQYF.

In its sample, this clonotype was seen a few times. The rearrangement links TRBV4-3 to TRBJ2-3; tentative D call: TRBD2 (6 bases). This CDR3 is 17 amino acids long. CDR1 is LGHNA, CDR2 YSLEER, per germline. V lost 2 bases and J 0 bases, leaving 15 bases between the germline ends. The DNA for the CDR3 is TGCGCCAGCAGCCAAATCTTTGGCGGGATGAGCACAGATACGCAGTATTTT. Protein product: CASSQIFGGMSTDTQYF.

Concerning this clonotype: The junction shows a germline mismatch at one end, possibly a read error. V usage is TRBV7-7 and J usage is TRBJ2-2; D is perhaps TRBD1 (5 bases). This CDR3 has 16 residues. Germline V gene data show CDR1 as SSHAT and CDR2 as FNYEAQ (reference sequence). DNA for the CDR3: TGTGCTAGCAGCTTGGGGCTAGGGTCGAACACCGGGGAGCTGTTTTTT. Protein sequence: CASSLGLGSNTGELFF. Filled out from reference TRBV7-7 and TRBJ2-2, the complete variable domain reads GAGVSQSPRYKVTKRGQDVTLRCDPISSHATLYWYQQALGQGPEFLTYFNYEAQPDKSGLPSDRFSAERPEGSISTLTIQRTEQRDSAMYRCASSLGLGSNTGELFFGEGSRLTVL.

The chain employs TRBV12-3 or TRBV12-4 and TRBJ1-1; D is uncertain. The CDR3 has 13 amino acids. The V end lost 8 bases, the J end lost 3 bases, and 13 bases lay between the germline ends. Here the CDR3 reads CASSGREDTEAFF. DNA for the CDR3: TGTGCCAGCTCAGGTAGAGAAGACACTGAAGCTTTCTTT.

This clonotype has ten or more counts. The J gene is TRBJ2-5, the V gene TRBV12-3 or TRBV12-4, with a tentative D call TRBD1 (5 bases). Trimming removed 10 bases from V and 0 bases from J, with 18 bases in between. CDR3 length equals 15 residues. The CDR3 loop reads CATAWGQGYQETQYF. In DNA, the CDR3 is TGTGCCACCGCTTGGGGTCAGGGCTACCAAGAGACCCAGTACTTC.

This clonotype has more than one count but fewer than ten. The V and J genes are TRBV20-1 and TRBJ2-5, with a possible D match to TRBD2 (5 bases). Trimming took off 6 bases at V and 4 bases at J, with 18 bases between the two ends. Germline V gene data show CDR1 as DFQATT and CDR2 as SNEGSKA (reference sequence). The CDR3 has 14 amino acids. CDR3 sequence (DNA): TGCAGTGCGCCCGGGATCCTCCAGAGAGAGACCCAGTACTTC. It encodes CSAPGILQRETQYF.

This clonotype was observed a few times. The chain combines TRBV12-3 or TRBV12-4 with TRBJ2-1; TRBD2 is a possible D gene (6 bases). Trimming took off 6 bases at V and 2 bases at J, with 17 bases between the two ends. The CDR3 length is 16 residues. This CDR3 is CASSRRVASAYNEQFF. In DNA form, the CDR3 reads TGTGCCAGCAGCCGGAGGGTAGCCTCAGCCTACAATGAGCAGTTCTTC.

The chain employs TRBV5-1 and TRBJ2-3; no reliable D call. The V end was cut by 6 bases, the J end by 1 base, with 9 bases between. This CDR3 contains 13 residues. CDR1 SGHRS and CDR2 YFSETQ come from the germline V gene. The CDR3 sequence: CASNSGGTDTQYF. CDR3 nucleotides: TGCGCCAGCAACTCCGGCGGCACAGATACGCAGTATTTT. Drawing the rest from reference TRBV5-1 and TRBJ2-3, the complete variable domain is KAGVTQTPRYLIKTRGQQVTLSCSPISGHRSVSWYQQTPGQGLQFLFEYFSETQRNKGNFPGRFSGRQFSNSRSEMNVSTLELGDSALYLCASNSGGTDTQYFGPGTRLTVL.

This clonotype was recorded many times. V gene TRBV6-2 or TRBV6-3 combines with J gene TRBJ2-7; 9 bases are shared with TRBD2. V trimming: 3 bases; J trimming: 2 bases; junction bases outside the gene matches: 5. Germline-derived CDR1 and CDR2 are MNHEY and SVGEGT. The CDR3 totals 15 residues. This CDR3 is CASSYPTSGAYEQYF. The CDR3 DNA reads as TGTGCCAGCAGTTATCCGACTAGCGGAGCCTACGAGCAGTACTTC.

The chain's CDR3 is CASSYRAGGPDEQYF. The CDR3, as DNA: TGTGCCAGCAGTTACCGCGCGGGAGGGCCGGACGAGCAGTACTTC. The chain links TRBV6-5 to TRBJ2-7, with 9 bases identical to TRBD2. CDR3 length: 15 amino acids. Germline V gene lookup returns CDR1 MNHEY and CDR2 SVGAGI. The V gene end was trimmed by 2 bases and the J gene end by 5 bases; junction bases not matched to a gene: 7.

This clonotype was observed at least ten times. For the CDR3, the DNA is TGTGCCAGCAGGGCTCGACAGGGTTCCTACGAGCAGTACTTC. Amino acids: CASRARQGSYEQYF. The chain couples TRBV12-3 or TRBV12-4 to TRBJ2-7; 7 positions match TRBD1. The CDR3 length is 14 residues. V gave up 6 bases and J gave up 1 base; unmatched junction bases: 6.

This clonotype was seen ten or more times. This chain joins TRBV5-1 and TRBJ2-5; D may be TRBD2 (7 bases). There are 16 residues in the CDR3. Deletions cut 1 base from V and 3 bases from J, with 16 bases between. Germline V gene sequence: CDR1 SGHRS, CDR2 YFSETQ. CDR3 region: CASSLSGGYPKETQYF. The CDR3 coding sequence is TGCGCCAGCAGCTTGTCGGGGGGCTACCCTAAAGAGACCCAGTACTTC. The full variable domain, its missing parts supplied by reference TRBV5-1 and TRBJ2-5, is KAGVTQTPRYLIKTRGQQVTLSCSPISGHRSVSWYQQTPGQGLQFLFEYFSETQRNKGNFPGRFSGRQFSNSRSEMNVSTLELGDSALYLCASSLSGGYPKETQYFGPGTRLLVL.

This clonotype was observed a handful of times. At one of its ends the junction is not consistent with the germline gene, which may arise from a read error. The J gene is TRBJ2-7, the V gene TRBV7-2, with D possibly being TRBD2 (6 bases). Germline CDR1 is SGHTA and CDR2 is FQGNSA. The CDR3 totals 14 residues. CDR3 amino acids: CASSFAGRNYGQYF. The DNA for the CDR3 is TGTGCCAGCAGCTTCGCGGGAAGGAACTACGGGCAGTACTTC.

V gene TRBV11-2 combines with J gene TRBJ1-2; weak D call: TRBD1 (5 bases). Germline CDR1 SGHAT, CDR2 FQNNGV. The germline V and J ends were trimmed by 3 bases and 4 bases, with 15 bases remaining between them. This CDR3 has 15 residues. The DNA for the CDR3 is TGTGCCAGCAGCTTTGGGACCGCCGTGGGCTATGGCTACACCTTC. Translation: CASSFGTAVGYGYTF. The full variable domain, completed using reference TRBV11-2 and TRBJ1-2, is EAGVAQSPRYKIIEKRQSVAFWCNPISGHATLYWYQQILGQGPKLLIQFQNNGVVDDSQLPKDRFSAERLKGVDSTLKIQPAKLEDSAVYLCASSFGTAVGYGYTFGSGTRLTVV.

The rearrangement uses TRBV6-1 and TRBJ2-3; D might be TRBD1 (5 bases). V lost 6 bases, J lost 3 bases, and 16 bases lay in between. The CDR3 is 15 amino acids. Per the germline V gene, CDR1 is MNHNS and CDR2 is SASEGT. This CDR3 is CASRGAGHPTDTQYF. The DNA for the CDR3 is TGTGCCAGCAGAGGTGCCGGACACCCGACAGATACGCAGTATTTT.

DNA for the CDR3: TGCAGTGCTAGACCCATGTCCGAGCTCCGGATTAGCTACGAGCAGTACTTC. It is translated as CSARPMSELRISYEQYF. This sequence joins TRBV20-1 and TRBJ2-7; D remains ambiguous. The CDR3 sequence is 17 residues long. Germline V lookup: CDR1 DFQATT, CDR2 SNEGSKA (reference sequence). Trimming shortened V by 2 bases and J by 3 bases, and 23 bases separated the two germline ends.

This clonotype was observed at least ten times. The chain recombines TRBV20-1 with TRBJ2-1, with TRBD2 matching over 8 bases. There are 14 residues in the CDR3. Germline values: CDR1 DFQATT, CDR2 SNEGSKA (reference sequence). J was trimmed by 2 bases and V by 8 bases; bases with no gene match: 8. The CDR3 loop is CSPLLAEAYNEQFF. In DNA form, the CDR3 reads TGCAGTCCGTTACTAGCGGAGGCCTACAATGAGCAGTTCTTC.

V is TRBV7-9 and J is TRBJ2-5; D possibly corresponds to TRBD2 (5 bases). This CDR3 contains 14 residues. V was cut by 1 base and J by 2 bases, with 8 bases left in between. Per the germline V gene, CDR1 is SEHNR and CDR2 is FQNEAQ (reference sequence). CDR3 amino acids: CASSLGTQQETQYF. For the CDR3, the DNA is TGTGCCAGCAGCTTAGGGACTCAACAAGAGACCCAGTACTTC.

Only a few counts were recorded for this clonotype. The chain couples TRBV4-3 to TRBJ2-7; TRBD1 agrees at 7 bases. CDR1 and CDR2 (germline): LGHNA, YSLEER. The CDR3 has 15 amino acids. The junction had 8 bases not matched to a gene; V was cut back by 4 bases and J by 2 bases. The CDR3 loop is CASSPDHRGTYEQYF. The CDR3 bases are TGCGCCAGCAGCCCAGATCACAGGGGAACCTACGAGCAGTACTTC.

This sequence joins TRBV11-2 and TRBJ2-6, with 8 bases that match TRBD2. The germline V gene has CDR1 SGHAT and CDR2 FQNNGV. V shed 1 base and J 4 bases; nucleotides not matched to a gene: 9. The CDR3 contains 18 residues. The CDR3, as DNA: TGTGCCAGCAGCTTAGGCCCAGCGGGGGTTTCAGGGGCCAACGTCCTGACTTTC. Its protein product is CASSLGPAGVSGANVLTF.

This clonotype appeared many times. This rearrangement joins TRBV28 to TRBJ2-7, with D uncertain. In germline, CDR1 is MDHEN, CDR2 SYDVKM. V lost 1 base, J lost 0 bases, and 10 bases lay in between. The CDR3 loop spans 15 amino acids. CDR3 sequence: CASSLFGHPSYEQYF. Written as DNA, the CDR3 is TGTGCCAGCAGTTTATTTGGTCACCCCTCCTACGAGCAGTACTTC.

The chain couples TRBV7-2 to TRBJ2-7, with 11 nucleotides matching TRBD2. The germline V gene has CDR1 SGHTA and CDR2 FQGNSA. The CDR3 is made up of 16 amino acids. V shed 3 bases and J 3 bases; nucleotides not matched to a gene: 7. The CDR3 DNA follows: TGTGCCAGCAGCTTGACCGATGGGACTAGCGGCTACGAGCAGTACTTC. Its translation is CASSLTDGTSGYEQYF.

This clonotype has only a few counts. The rearrangement joins TRBV18 to TRBJ1-4, with D uncertain. CDR3 size: 15 residues. In germline, CDR1 is KGHSH, CDR2 LQKENI. The ends were cut back, 0 bases at V and 5 bases at J, with 10 bases in the middle. CDR3 DNA sequence: TGTGCCAGCTCACCACCGTCCCAGGACAATGAAAAACTGTTTTTT. This codes for CASSPPSQDNEKLFF.